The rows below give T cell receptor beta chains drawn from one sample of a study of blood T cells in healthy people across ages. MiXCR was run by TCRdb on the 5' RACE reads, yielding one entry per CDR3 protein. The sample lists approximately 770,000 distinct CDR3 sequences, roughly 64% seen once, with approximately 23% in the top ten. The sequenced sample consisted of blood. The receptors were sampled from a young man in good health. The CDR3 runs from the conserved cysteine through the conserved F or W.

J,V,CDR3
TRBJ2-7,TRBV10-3,CAIEDEAYEQYF
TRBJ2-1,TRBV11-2,CASSSLGGSSYNEQFF
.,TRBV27,CASSLWTGGLNKETQYF
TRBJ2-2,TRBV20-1,CSAPTVSTGELFF
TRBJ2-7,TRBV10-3,CAISETGPHYEQYF
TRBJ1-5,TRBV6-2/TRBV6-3,CASRAHGDQPQHF
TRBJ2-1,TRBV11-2,CASSLRLAGFEQFF
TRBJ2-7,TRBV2,CAARETQDEQYF
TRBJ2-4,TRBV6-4,CASSEDIQYF
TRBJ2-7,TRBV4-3,CASSQGTGRYEQYF
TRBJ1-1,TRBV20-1,CSARGGEEAFF
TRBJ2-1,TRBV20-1,CSARDFGQAYNEQFF
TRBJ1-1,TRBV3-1,CASSSRGPDTEAFF
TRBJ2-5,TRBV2,CASSFTGTSLRGSEETQYF
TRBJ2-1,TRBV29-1,CSGSDRGYNEQFF
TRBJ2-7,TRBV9,CASSAGPFFSYEQYF
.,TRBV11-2,CASSAAGRETQYF
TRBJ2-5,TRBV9,CASSVSLGGQETQYF
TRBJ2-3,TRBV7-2,CASSPQGLHTDTQYF
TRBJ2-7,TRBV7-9,CASRGTGAGDEQYF
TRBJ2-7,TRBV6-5,CASSYSGPGQGKLCEQYF
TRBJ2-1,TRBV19,CASSMLIGTSGSNQFF
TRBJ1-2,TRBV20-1,CSARTVSNYGYTF
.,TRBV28,CASSFVNSAETQYF
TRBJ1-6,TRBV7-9,CASSLIYDNSPLHF
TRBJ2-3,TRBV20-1,CSAQTSSTDTQYF
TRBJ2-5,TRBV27,CASGLASQETQYF
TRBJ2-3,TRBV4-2,CASSSLTSGAGTDTQYF
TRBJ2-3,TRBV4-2,CASSQEGSGADTQYF
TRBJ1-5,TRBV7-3,CASSLDRRQPQHF
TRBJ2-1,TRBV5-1,CASSVPGLGGNEQFF
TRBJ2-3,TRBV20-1,CSASAPSGGSTDTQYF
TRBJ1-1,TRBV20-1,CSARPGTGKFTEAFF
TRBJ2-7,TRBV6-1,CASSEGRQLPYEQYF
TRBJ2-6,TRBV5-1,CASSTMGTGGLGANVLTF
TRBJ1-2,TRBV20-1,CSARDQVEDGYTF
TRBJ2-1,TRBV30,CAWNPGTGSNEQFF
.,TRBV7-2,CASSYRTSAEQYF
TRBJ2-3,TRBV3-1,CASSQGLGLVDTQYF
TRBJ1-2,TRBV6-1,CASDLYRLNYGYTF
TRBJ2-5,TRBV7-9,CASSHRTAAQETQYF
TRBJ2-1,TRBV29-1,CSVEVVYNEQFF
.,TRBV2,CASSELLRGETQYF
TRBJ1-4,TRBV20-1,CSARDVGRGNERLFF
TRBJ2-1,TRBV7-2,CASSLVGTGANEQFF
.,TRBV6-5,CASSDKDARYEQYF
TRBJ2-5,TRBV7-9,CASSLARGGRVGNEQYF
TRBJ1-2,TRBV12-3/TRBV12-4,CASSQAATGSVGYTF
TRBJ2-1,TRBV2,CASSETRNEQFF
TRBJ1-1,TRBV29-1,CSVPIWGLNTEAFF
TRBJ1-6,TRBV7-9,CASSLGQGRSPLHF
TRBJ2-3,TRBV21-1,CASSKRDRTRYDTQYF
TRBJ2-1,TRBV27,CASRGVSGTNEQFF
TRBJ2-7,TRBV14,CASSQVASGLNSYEQYF
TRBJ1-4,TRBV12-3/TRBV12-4,CASRNVEGQANEKLFF
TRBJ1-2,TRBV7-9,CASSSTGWNYGYTF
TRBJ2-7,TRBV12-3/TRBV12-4,CASSFGGPCEQYF